The present TCR beta chain was sequenced within a study of molecular identifiers for immune sequencing clone quantification. For the study at large: Replicate experiments divided RNA from around 20,000 or 100,000 naive CD8 cells into five parts and sequenced four.

The germline V gene has CDR1 MNHNY and CDR2 SVGAGI (reference sequence). This CDR3 is built from 16 residues. Trimming at V came to 0 bases and at J to 3 bases, leaving 2 bases not matched to a gene. Many counts were recorded for this clonotype. TCRdb passed the PCR reads through MiXCR, listing each CDR3 protein once. The table records roughly 630,000 distinct CDR3 sequences, 25% of them present only once. This clonotype originated in a human donor in good health. Some libraries in this study had Jurkat cell RNA spiked in. Source material: naive CD8+ T cells from blood, with Jurkat cell RNA spiked in. As to subset: FACS-sorted CD8+CD4-CCR7+CD45RA+ naive T cells. The rearrangement joins TRBV6-6 to TRBJ1-4; TRBD1 aligns across 9 bases. The CDR3 spells CASSYSTGGPNEKLFF. The CDR3 DNA reads TGTGCCAGCAGTTACTCGACAGGGGGTCCTAATGAAAAACTGTTTTTT.